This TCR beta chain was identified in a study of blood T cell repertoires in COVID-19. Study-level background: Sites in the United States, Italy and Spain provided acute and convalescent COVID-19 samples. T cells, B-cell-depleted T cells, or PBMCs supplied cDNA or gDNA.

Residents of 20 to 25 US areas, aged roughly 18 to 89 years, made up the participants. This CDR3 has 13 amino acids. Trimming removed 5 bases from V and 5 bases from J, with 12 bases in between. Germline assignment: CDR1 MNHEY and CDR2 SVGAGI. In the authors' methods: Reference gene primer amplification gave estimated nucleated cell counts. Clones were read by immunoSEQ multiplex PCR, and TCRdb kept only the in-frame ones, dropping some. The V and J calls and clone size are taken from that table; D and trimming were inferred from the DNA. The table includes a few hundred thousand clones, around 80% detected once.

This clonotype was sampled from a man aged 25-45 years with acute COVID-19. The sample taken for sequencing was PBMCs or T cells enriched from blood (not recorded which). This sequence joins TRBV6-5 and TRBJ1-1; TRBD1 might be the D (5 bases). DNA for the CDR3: TGTGCCAGCAGTCGTGGGGGGGGAACTGAAGCTTTCTTT. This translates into CASSRGGGTEAFF.